A selection of T cell receptor beta chains follows, all from one sample in a study of blood T cell repertoires in COVID-19. TCRdb keeps only in-frame clones here, not all; method: immunoSEQ multiplex PCR. This table has about 150,000 clones, 85% to 90% appearing once. Sequencing was performed on peripheral blood. These receptors all stem from a woman in her thirties or forties with acute or convalescent COVID-19. Each CDR3 is given with its conserved first and last residue. A D gene is named only where the DNA matches it firmly.

D gene	V gene	J gene	CDR3 length	CDR3 protein	CDR3 DNA
TRBD2	TRBV30	TRBJ2-3	15	CAWSQGSGGAGTQYF	TGTGCCTGGAGCCAAGGCAGCGGGGGGGCAGGGACGCAGTATTTT
-	TRBV30	TRBJ1-2	13	CAWAEHSNYGYTF	TGTGCCTGGGCAGAACACAGTAACTATGGCTACACCTTC
-	TRBV11-2	TRBJ1-4	15	CASSLAQVPGEKLFF	TGTGCCAGCAGCTTAGCTCAGGTCCCTGGGGAAAAACTGTTTTTT
-	TRBV2	TRBJ2-4	16	CASSEGRTLAKNIQYF	TGTGCCAGCAGTGAAGGTCGGACTCTAGCCAAAAACATTCAGTACTTC
-	TRBV19	TRBJ2-7	12	CASSTGPYEQYF	TGTGCCAGTAGTACAGGCCCCTACGAGCAGTACTTC
-	TRBV15	TRBJ2-7	13	CATSRGGDYEQYF	TGTGCCACCAGCAGAGGGGGGGATTACGAGCAGTACTTC
TRBD2	TRBV4-1	TRBJ2-2	18	CASSQDRSTSANTGELFF	TGCGCCAGCAGCCAAGACCGTTCGACTAGCGCGAACACCGGGGAGCTGTTTTTT
TRBD1	TRBV5-6	TRBJ1-2	15	CASSLARGIIYGYTF	TGTGCCAGCAGCTTGGCCAGGGGGATCATCTATGGCTACACCTTC
TRBD2	TRBV28	TRBJ2-7	14	CASTPVGGSYEQYF	TGTGCCAGCACTCCAGTCGGGGGGTCCTACGAGCAGTACTTC
TRBD2	TRBV28	TRBJ2-7	14	CASSLSGMANEQYF	TGTGCCAGCAGTTTAAGCGGGATGGCTAACGAGCAGTACTTC
TRBD2	TRBV12-5	TRBJ2-1	13	CASGLTGGGEQFF	TGTGCTAGTGGTCTGACCGGGGGGGGTGAGCAGTTCTTC
TRBD2	TRBV5-1	TRBJ2-3	15	CASSLRGANPDTQYF	TGCGCCAGCAGCCTGCGGGGGGCTAACCCAGATACGCAGTATTTT
-	TRBV12-3/TRBV12-4	TRBJ1-1	12	CASRPTVYEAFF	TGTGCCAGCAGACCTACAGTTTATGAAGCTTTCTTT
TRBD2	TRBV2	TRBJ2-3	15	CASSGGLAGADTQYF	TGTGCCAGCAGTGGCGGACTAGCGGGCGCAGATACGCAGTATTTT